This TCR beta chain appears in the sequencing data of a study of cytomegalovirus exposure and HLA in healthy donors. Study observations and caveats: High sensitivity and specificity were reportedly achieved when the classifier diagnosed cytomegalovirus status.

With respect to this clone: What it recognizes is unknown.

60 Vbeta and 13 Jbeta primers were used in PCR. Here immunoSEQ multiplex PCR was the method, and the copy in TCRdb shows in-frame clones only, minus some. The sample carries some 100,000 clones, around 83% recorded once. The CDR3 has 18 residues. The germline V gene encodes CDR1 LNHDA and CDR2 SQIVND (reference sequence). The junction had 9 bases not matched to a gene; V was cut back by 3 bases and J by 0 bases. The source material was PBMCs. The sequence was obtained from a woman younger than 35 in good health and CMV-seronegative. The chain joins TRBV19 to TRBJ2-3, with TRBD2 identical over 10 bases. CDR3 in DNA: TGTGCCAGTAGTATCATGGGGAAGCGGGGGGGAAGCACAGATACGCAGTATTTT. Translating gives CASSIMGKRGGSTDTQYF.